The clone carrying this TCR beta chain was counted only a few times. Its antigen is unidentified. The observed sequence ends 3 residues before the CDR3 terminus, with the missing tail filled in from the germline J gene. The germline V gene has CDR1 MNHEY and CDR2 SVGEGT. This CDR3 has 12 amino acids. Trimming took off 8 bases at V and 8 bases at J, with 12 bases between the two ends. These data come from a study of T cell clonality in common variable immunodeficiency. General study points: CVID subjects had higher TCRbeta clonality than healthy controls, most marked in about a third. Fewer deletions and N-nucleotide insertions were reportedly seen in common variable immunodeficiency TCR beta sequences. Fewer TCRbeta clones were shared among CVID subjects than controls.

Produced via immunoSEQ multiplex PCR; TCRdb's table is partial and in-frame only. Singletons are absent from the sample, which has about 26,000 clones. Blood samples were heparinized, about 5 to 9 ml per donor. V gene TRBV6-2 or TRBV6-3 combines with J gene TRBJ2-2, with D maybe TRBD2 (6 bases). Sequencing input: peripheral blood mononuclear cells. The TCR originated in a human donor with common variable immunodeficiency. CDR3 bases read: TGTGCCAGCCATAGACTAGAGGGGGAG. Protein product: CASHRLEGE. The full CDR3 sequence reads CASHRLEGELFF.